The 31 T cell receptor beta chains below all came from one sample that was sequenced in a study of blood T cells in healthy people across ages. PCR was performed a second time for 7 to 11 cycles using a sample-barcoded 5' primer and a J-beta primer mix. TCRdb re-derived calls from the 5' RACE reads in MiXCR, one entry per CDR3 protein. The sample yields some 890,000 distinct CDR3 sequences, roughly 28% seen once. These data were likewise used in another study, on T cells of mothers and their children.

Sequencing was carried out using blood. All receptors derive from a woman aged 40 to 50 in good health.

This clonotype came up a few times. This rearrangement joins TRBV29-1 to TRBJ2-3, with TRBD1 matching over 7 bases. The CDR3 spans 14 residues. V lost 3 bases to trimming and J lost 3 bases; unmatched junction nucleotides: 6. Germline assignment: CDR1 SQVTM and CDR2 ANQGSEA. Here the CDR3 DNA reads TGCAGCGTTGAGAGGGACAGACGGACAGATACGCAGTATTTT. This sequence encodes CSVERDRRTDTQYF.

This chain connects TRBV15 to TRBJ1-1; D unclear. From germline, CDR1 is LNHNV and CDR2 YYDKDF (reference sequence). The CDR3 runs to 14 residues. V lost 0 bases to trimming and J lost 1 base, with 6 bases between them. The CDR3 nucleotides read TGTGCCACCAGCAGAGATAAAGGGAACACTGAAGCTTTCTTT. It encodes CATSRDKGNTEAFF.

Of note for this clonotype: Sequence at one end of the junction differs from germline and may be a read error. The chain joins TRBV27 to TRBJ2-1; no reliable D call. CDR3 length: 14 amino acids. CDR1 and CDR2 (germline): MNHEY, SMNVEV (reference sequence). CDR3 in DNA: TGTGCCAGCGGTTTCGGGCTCTCTAGGGCTGAGCAGTTCTTC. This encodes CASGFGLSRAEQFF.

This clonotype was seen a few times. V and J are TRBV7-2 and TRBJ2-5; D unclear. The CDR3 totals 15 residues. Germline CDR1 SGHTA, CDR2 FQGNSA. V was clipped by 5 bases and J by 4 bases, with 17 bases between them. This chain's CDR3 is CASSPRWASGETQYF. CDR3 sequence (DNA): TGTGCCAGCAGCCCCCGGTGGGCCTCGGGAGAGACCCAGTACTTC.

This clonotype was observed a single time. Just one base apart from a much larger clone, this may be a read error. This sequence joins TRBV2 and TRBJ1-2; TRBD1 matches 8 bases. Germline loops: CDR1 SNHLY, CDR2 FYNNEI. The CDR3 runs to 14 residues. The ends lost 6 bases at V and 6 bases at J; junction bases unmatched: 9. The CDR3 bases are TGTGCCAGCAGGGACCCCGGGACAGGCGATGGCTACACCTTC. This codes for CASRDPGTGDGYTF.

This clonotype was recorded many times. The chain uses TRBV21-1 and TRBJ2-4; the table's D call, TRBD2, has no DNA check behind it. TRBV21-1 is a listed pseudogene. There are 16 residues in the CDR3. CDR3 nucleotides: TGTGCCAGCAGCAAAGCGCGGGCCAGAGCCAAAAACATTCAGTACTTC. Encoded protein: CASSKARARAKNIQYF.

Of note for this clonotype: An end of the junction differs from the germline gene, which may be a read error. The chain joins TRBV12-3 or TRBV12-4 to TRBJ2-3, with 13 bases aligning to TRBD2. This CDR3 has 15 residues. The CDR3 DNA follows: TGTGCCAGCAAGACTAGCGGGGGGAGGGGAGATGCGCAGTATTTT. Protein product: CASKTSGGRGDAQYF.

The chain employs TRBV11-1 and TRBJ1-1; no clear D gene. Between the trimmed V and J ends, which lost 5 bases and 6 bases, there was a span of 13 bases. Germline V gene sequence: CDR1 SGHAT, CDR2 FQDESV (reference sequence). The CDR3 consists of 13 residues. CDR3 coding DNA: TGTGCCAGCAGCGTCGGAGGGCTCGCTGAAGCTTTCTTT. Protein sequence: CASSVGGLAEAFF.

J is TRBJ1-2 and V is TRBV6-5, with TRBD1 as a possible D gene (5 bases). Germline loops: CDR1 MNHEY, CDR2 SVGAGI. The CDR3 extends over 15 amino acids. Trimming shortened V by 2 bases and J by 0 bases, and 10 bases separated the two germline ends. CDR3 amino acids: CASSYRQTANYGYTF. CDR3 DNA: TGTGCCAGCAGTTACCGTCAGACAGCTAACTATGGCTACACCTTC.

This clonotype was observed many times. The gene calls are TRBV27 and TRBJ2-6; D gene ambiguous. The CDR3 covers 15 residues. V was clipped by 5 bases and J by 4 bases, with 12 bases between them. Germline V gene lookup returns CDR1 MNHEY and CDR2 SMNVEV (reference sequence). This chain's CDR3 is CASSQSVAGANVLTF. In DNA, the CDR3 is TGTGCCAGCAGTCAGTCGGTGGCCGGGGCCAACGTCCTGACTTTC. Complete variable domain (other parts from reference TRBV27 and TRBJ2-6): EAQVTQNPRYLITVTGKKLTVTCSQNMNHEYMSWYRQDPGLGLRQIYYSMNVEVTDKGDVPEGYKVSRKEKRNFPLILESPSPNQTSLYFCASSQSVAGANVLTFGAGSRLTVL.

The chain joins TRBV2 to TRBJ1-4; D call uncertain. V lost 6 bases and J 1 base, leaving 9 bases between the germline ends. CDR1 is SNHLY and CDR2 is FYNNEI in the germline V gene. CDR3 length: 14 residues. The CDR3 nucleotides read TGTGCCAGCAGGAAGGTGGGAACTAATGAAAAACTGTTTTTT. This codes for CASRKVGTNEKLFF.

This clonotype was counted many times. V usage is TRBV10-3 and J usage is TRBJ2-5, with 10 positions matching TRBD2. V trimming: 6 bases; J trimming: 2 bases; junction bases outside the gene matches: 0. Germline V gene sequence: CDR1 ENHRY, CDR2 SYGVKD. The CDR3 has 13 residues. CDR3 residues: CAIRGLAQETQYF. Written as DNA, the CDR3 is TGTGCCATCAGGGGACTAGCGCAAGAGACCCAGTACTTC.

In its sample, this clonotype was seen a few times. V and J are TRBV6-5 and TRBJ1-2; 8 bases fit TRBD1. V shed 7 bases, J shed 1 base, and the junction held 5 bases outside the gene matches. The CDR3 consists of 14 residues. Looked up from germline, CDR1 is MNHEY and CDR2 is SVGAGI. The CDR3 bases are TGTGCCAGCACTAGGACAGGGTTTAACTATGGCTACACCTTC. Protein sequence: CASTRTGFNYGYTF.

V gene TRBV12-3 or TRBV12-4 combines with J gene TRBJ1-2; no clear D gene. The CDR3 length is 13 residues. Trimming left V 6 bases short and J 4 bases short, with 12 bases between. The CDR3 region is CASSSRPSYGYTF. For the CDR3, the DNA is TGTGCCAGCAGCAGTCGACCCAGCTATGGCTACACCTTC.

This clonotype was counted only a few times. The CDR3 DNA reads TGCAGCGCCAAGACAGAAAATAGCAATCAGCCCCAGCATTTT. Protein: CSAKTENSNQPQHF. V and J are TRBV29-1 and TRBJ1-5; D perhaps matches TRBD1 (5 bases). The CDR3 is 14 amino acids. Germline CDR1 and CDR2: SQVTM and ANQGSEA. V was pared by 7 bases and J by 0 bases, with 13 bases between. Combining the CDR3 with reference TRBV29-1 and TRBJ1-5 gives the whole variable domain SAVISQKPSRDICQRGTSLTIQCQVDSQVTMMFWYRQQPGQSLTLIATANQGSEATYESGFVIDKFPISRPNLTFSTLTVSNMSPEDSSIYLCSAKTENSNQPQHFGDGTRLSIL.

Concerning this clonotype: The junction departs from germline at one end; a sequencing error may be responsible. The V call is TRBV28, the J call TRBJ1-4; 9 bases are shared with TRBD1. There are 15 residues in the CDR3. Germline loops: CDR1 MDHEN, CDR2 SYDVKM. The CDR3 is CASRSGQGTYEKLFF. The CDR3 nucleotides are TGTGCCAGCAGATCGGGACAGGGAACTTATGAAAAACTGTTTTTT. Drawing the rest from reference TRBV28 and TRBJ1-4, the complete variable domain is DVKVTQSSRYLVKRTGEKVFLECVQDMDHENMFWYRQDPGLGLRLIYFSYDVKMKEKGDIPEGYSVSREKKERFSLILESASTNQTSMYLCASRSGQGTYEKLFFGSGTQLSVL.

In this sample, this clonotype turned up a few times. Since a much larger clone is just one base distant, this may be a read error. The V and J genes are TRBV7-9 and TRBJ1-1, with TRBD1 identical over 7 bases. Trimming took 5 bases from V and 9 from J; bases not matched to a gene: 15. Germline CDR1 is SEHNR and CDR2 is FQNEAQ (reference sequence). This CDR3 is 15 amino acids long. As DNA, the CDR3 is TGTGCCAGCAGCCTCGGGGGAAGGCGACAGGGAAAAGCTTTCTTT. It specifies CASSLGGRRQGKAFF.

This clonotype came up a few times. J is TRBJ1-2 and V is TRBV7-9; 8 bases align to TRBD1. Germline lookup yields CDR1 SEHNR and CDR2 FQNEAQ (reference sequence). This CDR3 has 15 amino acids. After removal of 6 bases from V and 7 bases from J, the junction contained 13 bases not matched to a gene. The CDR3 here is CASRFGTGSGGGYTF. CDR3 coding DNA: TGTGCCAGCAGATTTGGGACAGGCTCGGGAGGTGGCTACACCTTC.

This clonotype was recorded a few times. This chain connects TRBV7-6 to TRBJ1-6; D unresolved. Germline lookup yields CDR1 SGHVS and CDR2 FNYEAQ. This CDR3 contains 13 residues. The V end lost 4 bases, the J end lost 7 bases, and 8 bases lay between the germline ends. The CDR3 DNA follows: TGTGCCAGCAGCTCGCGGCAGAATTCACCCCTCCACTTT. Amino acids: CASSSRQNSPLHF. The full variable domain, in which reference TRBV7-6 and TRBJ1-6 provide the parts outside the CDR3, is GAGVSQSPRYKVTKRGQDVALRCDPISGHVSLYWYRQALGQGPEFLTYFNYEAQQDKSGLPNDRFSAERPEGSISTLTIQRTEQRDSAMYRCASSSRQNSPLHFGNGTRLTVT.

The sample holds many counts of this clonotype. V gene TRBV5-1 combines with J gene TRBJ1-2, with D uncertain. The V and J ends lost 0 bases and 7 bases respectively, with 16 bases between them. The germline gives CDR1 SGHRS, CDR2 YFSETQ. There are 15 residues in the CDR3. CDR3 nucleotides: TGCGCCAGCAGCTTGGCCTTGCTTTCGGGCGGTGGCTACACCTTC. Protein sequence: CASSLALLSGGGYTF.

This clonotype was seen repeatedly, ten times or more. The V and J genes are TRBV7-8 and TRBJ1-2, with a weak D call TRBD1 (5 bases). The CDR3 spans 13 residues. The germline V gene encodes CDR1 SGHVS and CDR2 FQNEAQ. Trimming took 4 bases from V and 10 from J, leaving 16 bases between them. CDR3 protein: CASSSRGEMVYTF. The CDR3 nucleotides read TGTGCCAGCAGCTCACGGGGGGAGATGGTCTACACCTTC. The complete variable domain, with remaining parts taken from reference TRBV7-8 and TRBJ1-2, reads GAGVSQSPRYKVAKRGQDVALRCDPISGHVSLFWYQQALGQGPEFLTYFQNEAQLDKSGLPSDRFFAERPEGSVSTLKIQRTQQEDSAVYLCASSSRGEMVYTFGSGTRLTVV.

In its sample, this clonotype was seen many times. The chain links TRBV7-2 to TRBJ2-7, with D possibly matching TRBD1 (6 bases). The CDR3 has 13 amino acids. V was trimmed by 8 bases and J by 5 bases, leaving 16 bases between them. CDR1 and CDR2 (germline): SGHTA, FQGNSA. Written as DNA, the CDR3 is TGTGCCAGCGGCAACAGGGCGAACCACGAGCAGTACTTC. It codes for CASGNRANHEQYF.

A remark on this clonotype: A junction end diverges from the germline sequence, so it may reflect a read error. The chain has TRBV5-6 and TRBJ2-1; 7 bases are shared with TRBD2. The length of the CDR3 is 15 residues. In germline, CDR1 is SGHDT, CDR2 YYEEEE. CDR3 in DNA: TGTGCCAGCGGCTTGTCCAGCGGGAATTACAATGAGCAGTTCTTC. Protein: CASGLSSGNYNEQFF.

With respect to this clonotype: A single base separates this from a much larger clone, so it may be a read error. The J gene is TRBJ2-3, the V gene TRBV12-3 or TRBV12-4; TRBD1 matches 7 bases. The CDR3 extends over 16 amino acids. J lost 3 bases, V lost 3 bases, and 9 bases had no gene match. The DNA for the CDR3 is TGTGCCAGCAGTTTTTTCGGACAGGTCAGAACAGATACGCAGTATTTT. Translated: CASSFFGQVRTDTQYF.

This clonotype occurred a few times. V usage is TRBV28 and J usage is TRBJ2-1; D is unresolved. The germline CDR1 and CDR2 sequences are MDHEN and SYDVKM. The CDR3 is made up of 13 amino acids. The V and J ends lost 5 bases and 4 bases respectively, with 9 bases between them. CDR3 nucleotides: TGTGCCAGCAGTCAGCAGAAGTACAATGAGCAGTTCTTC. Translated, it gives CASSQQKYNEQFF.

In its sample, this clonotype was seen a few times. The genes are TRBV20-1 and TRBJ1-6, with D maybe TRBD1 (5 bases). Trimming removed 3 bases at V and 4 bases at J, with 10 bases between. This CDR3 region has 14 residues. Germline V CDR1 and CDR2: DFQATT, SNEGSKA (reference sequence). The CDR3 reads CSASPGGYNSPLHF. In nucleotides, the CDR3 is TGCAGTGCTAGCCCCGGGGGTTATAATTCACCCCTCCACTTT.

The genes are TRBV12-3 or TRBV12-4 and TRBJ1-1, with 7 positions matching TRBD1. CDR3 length: 15 amino acids. The ends lost 6 bases at V and 0 bases at J; junction bases unmatched: 7. CDR3 DNA sequence: TGTGCCAGCAGACCTACAGGGGTCATGAACACTGAAGCTTTCTTT. Protein product: CASRPTGVMNTEAFF.

This sequence joins TRBV28 and TRBJ2-6, with D maybe TRBD1 (6 bases). V was trimmed by 7 bases and J by 2 bases, leaving 12 bases between them. The CDR3 extends over 15 amino acids. Per the germline V gene, CDR1 is MDHEN and CDR2 is SYDVKM. The CDR3 sequence is CASTVTGAGANVLTF. CDR3 nucleotides: TGTGCCAGCACCGTGACAGGAGCTGGGGCCAACGTCCTGACTTTC.

A remark on this clonotype: A junction end diverges from the germline sequence, so it may reflect a read error. The chain has TRBV10-3 and TRBJ2-7, with TRBD2 matching over 7 bases. The length of the CDR3 is 14 residues. Germline V CDR1 and CDR2: ENHRY, SYGVKD. The CDR3 DNA reads as TGTGCCATCAGTGGGTACAGCGGGACCTACGGGCAGTACTTC. Translation: CAISGYSGTYGQYF.

In its sample, this clonotype was seen a few times. The chain joins TRBV28 to TRBJ1-2, with unresolved D. CDR3 length: 17 amino acids. Germline V lookup: CDR1 MDHEN, CDR2 SYDVKM. V gave up 3 bases and J gave up 3 bases, with 20 bases separating them. CDR3 sequence: CASSFRAGAIFDYGYTF. The CDR3 region has the DNA TGTGCCAGCAGTTTTCGCGCAGGCGCAATCTTCGACTATGGCTACACCTTC.

The rearrangement links TRBV11-1 to TRBJ1-3; no definite D call. Germline CDR1 and CDR2: SGHAT and FQDESV (reference sequence). Trimming removed 4 bases from V and 0 bases from J, with 13 bases in between. The CDR3 length is 16 residues. This CDR3 is CASSSGATYSGNTIYF. For the CDR3, the DNA is TGTGCCAGCAGCTCCGGAGCCACTTACTCTGGAAACACCATATATTTT.